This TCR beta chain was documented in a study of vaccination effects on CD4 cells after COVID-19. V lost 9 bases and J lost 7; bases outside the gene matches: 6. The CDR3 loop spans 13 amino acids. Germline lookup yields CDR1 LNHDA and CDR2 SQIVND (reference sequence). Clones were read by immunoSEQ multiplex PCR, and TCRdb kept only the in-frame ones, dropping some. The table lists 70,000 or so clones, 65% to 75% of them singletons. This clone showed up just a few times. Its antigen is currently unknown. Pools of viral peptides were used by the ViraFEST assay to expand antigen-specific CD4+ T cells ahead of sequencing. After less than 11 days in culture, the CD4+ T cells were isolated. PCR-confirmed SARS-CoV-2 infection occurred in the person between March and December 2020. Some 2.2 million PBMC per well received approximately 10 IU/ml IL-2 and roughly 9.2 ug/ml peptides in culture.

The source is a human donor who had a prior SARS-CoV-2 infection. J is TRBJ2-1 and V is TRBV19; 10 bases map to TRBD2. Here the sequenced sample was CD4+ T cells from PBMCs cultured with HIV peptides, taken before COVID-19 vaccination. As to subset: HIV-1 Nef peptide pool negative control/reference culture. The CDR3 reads CASTAGGPNEQFF. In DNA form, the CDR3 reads TGTGCCAGCACAGCGGGGGGGCCGAATGAGCAGTTCTTC.